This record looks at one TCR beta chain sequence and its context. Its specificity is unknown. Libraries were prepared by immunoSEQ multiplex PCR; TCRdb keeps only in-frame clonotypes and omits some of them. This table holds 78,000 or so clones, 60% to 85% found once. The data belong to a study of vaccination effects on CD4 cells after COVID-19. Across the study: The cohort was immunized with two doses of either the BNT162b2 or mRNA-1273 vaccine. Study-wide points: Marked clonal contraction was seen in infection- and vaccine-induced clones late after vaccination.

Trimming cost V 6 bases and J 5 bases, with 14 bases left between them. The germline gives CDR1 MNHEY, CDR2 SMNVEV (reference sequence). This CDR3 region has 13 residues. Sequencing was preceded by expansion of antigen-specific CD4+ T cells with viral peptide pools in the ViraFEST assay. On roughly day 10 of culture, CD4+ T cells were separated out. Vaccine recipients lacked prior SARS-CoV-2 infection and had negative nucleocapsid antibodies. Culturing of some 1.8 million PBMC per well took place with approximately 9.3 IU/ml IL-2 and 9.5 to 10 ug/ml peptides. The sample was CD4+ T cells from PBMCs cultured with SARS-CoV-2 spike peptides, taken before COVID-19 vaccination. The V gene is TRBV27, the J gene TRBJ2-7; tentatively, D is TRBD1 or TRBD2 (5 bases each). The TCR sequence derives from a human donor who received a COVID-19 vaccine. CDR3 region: CASRGDFGDEQYV. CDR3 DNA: TGTGCCAGCAGGGGGGATTTTGGGGACGAGCAGTACGTC.